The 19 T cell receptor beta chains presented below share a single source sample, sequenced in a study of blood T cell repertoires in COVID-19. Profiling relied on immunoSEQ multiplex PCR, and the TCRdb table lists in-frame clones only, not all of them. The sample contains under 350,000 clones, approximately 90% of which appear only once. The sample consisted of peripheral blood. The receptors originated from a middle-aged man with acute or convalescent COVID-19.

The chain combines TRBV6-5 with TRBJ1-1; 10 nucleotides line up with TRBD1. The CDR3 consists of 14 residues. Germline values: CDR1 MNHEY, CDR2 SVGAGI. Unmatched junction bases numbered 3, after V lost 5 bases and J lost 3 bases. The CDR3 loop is CASSRDRGDTEAFF. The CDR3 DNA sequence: TGTGCCAGCAGTCGGGACAGGGGAGACACTGAAGCTTTCTTT.

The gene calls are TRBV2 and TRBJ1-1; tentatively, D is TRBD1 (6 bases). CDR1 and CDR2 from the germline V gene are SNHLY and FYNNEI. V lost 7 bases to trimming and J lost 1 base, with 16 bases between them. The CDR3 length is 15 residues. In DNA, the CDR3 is TGTGCCAGCACCCCTGGGGGGGCCCCGAACACTGAAGCTTTCTTT. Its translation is CASTPGGAPNTEAFF.

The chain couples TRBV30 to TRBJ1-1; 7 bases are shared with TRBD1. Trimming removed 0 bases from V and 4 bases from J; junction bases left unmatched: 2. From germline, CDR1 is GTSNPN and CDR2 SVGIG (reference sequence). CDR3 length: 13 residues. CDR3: CAWSVRGRTEAFF. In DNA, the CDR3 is TGTGCCTGGAGTGTAAGGGGGCGCACTGAAGCTTTCTTT.

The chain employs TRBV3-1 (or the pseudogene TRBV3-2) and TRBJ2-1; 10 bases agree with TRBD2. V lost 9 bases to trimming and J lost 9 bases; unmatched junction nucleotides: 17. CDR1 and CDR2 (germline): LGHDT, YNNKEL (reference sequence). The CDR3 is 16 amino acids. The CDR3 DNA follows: TGTGCCAGTCAGGATTCTCTAGCGGGGGCCCTCCGTGAGCAGTTCTTC. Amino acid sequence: CASQDSLAGALREQFF.

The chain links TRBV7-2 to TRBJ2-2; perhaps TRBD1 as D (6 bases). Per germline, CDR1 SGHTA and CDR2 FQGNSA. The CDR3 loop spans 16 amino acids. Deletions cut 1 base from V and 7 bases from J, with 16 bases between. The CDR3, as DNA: TGTGCCAGCAGCTTAGTTATGGGGGCCCGCGGCGGGGAGCTGTTTTTT. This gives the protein CASSLVMGARGGELFF.

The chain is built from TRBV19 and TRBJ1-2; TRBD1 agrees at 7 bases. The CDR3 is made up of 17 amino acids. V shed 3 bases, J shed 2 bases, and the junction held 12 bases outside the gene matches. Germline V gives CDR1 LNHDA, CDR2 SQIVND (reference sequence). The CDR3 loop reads CASSIGIGQASNYGYTF. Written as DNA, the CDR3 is TGTGCCAGTAGTATTGGTATAGGACAGGCCTCAAACTATGGCTACACCTTC.

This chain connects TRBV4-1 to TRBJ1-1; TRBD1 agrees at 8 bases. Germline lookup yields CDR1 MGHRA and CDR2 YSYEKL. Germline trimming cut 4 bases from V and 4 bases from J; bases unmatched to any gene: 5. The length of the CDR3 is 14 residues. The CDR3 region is CASSLQGGGTEAFF. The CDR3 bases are TGCGCCAGCAGCCTACAGGGGGGAGGCACTGAAGCTTTCTTT.

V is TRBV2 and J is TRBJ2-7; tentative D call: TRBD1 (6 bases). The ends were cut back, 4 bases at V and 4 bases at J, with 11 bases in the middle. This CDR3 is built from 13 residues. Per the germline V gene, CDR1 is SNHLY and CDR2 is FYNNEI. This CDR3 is CASSGQGKYEQYF. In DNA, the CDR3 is TGTGCCAGCAGTGGTCAGGGGAAGTACGAGCAGTACTTC.

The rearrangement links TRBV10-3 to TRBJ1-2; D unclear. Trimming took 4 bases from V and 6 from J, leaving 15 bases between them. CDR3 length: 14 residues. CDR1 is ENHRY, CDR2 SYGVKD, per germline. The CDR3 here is CAISGPSNRDGYTF. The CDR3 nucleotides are TGTGCCATCAGTGGGCCCTCTAATCGGGATGGCTACACCTTC.

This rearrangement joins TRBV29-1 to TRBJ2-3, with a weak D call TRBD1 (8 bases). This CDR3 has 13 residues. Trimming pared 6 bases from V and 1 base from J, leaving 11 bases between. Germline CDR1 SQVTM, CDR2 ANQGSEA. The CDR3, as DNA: TGCAGCGTCACAGGGGGGGGCACAGATACGCAGTATTTT. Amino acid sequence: CSVTGGGTDTQYF.

The CDR3 is CASSLGGKQYF. In DNA, the CDR3 is TGTGCCAGCAGCCTTGGGGGGAAGCAGTACTTC. This chain uses TRBV6-5 with TRBJ2-7, with D tentatively TRBD2 (6 bases). CDR3 size: 11 residues. Germline CDR1 is MNHEY and CDR2 is SVGAGI. V was clipped by 6 bases and J by 8 bases, with 11 bases between them.

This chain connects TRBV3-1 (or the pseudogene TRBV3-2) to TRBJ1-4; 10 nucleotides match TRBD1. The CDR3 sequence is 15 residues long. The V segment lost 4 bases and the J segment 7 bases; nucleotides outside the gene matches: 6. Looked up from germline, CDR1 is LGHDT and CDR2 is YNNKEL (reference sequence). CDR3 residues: CASSLRGTGVEKLFF. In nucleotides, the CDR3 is TGTGCCAGCAGCCTACGCGGGACAGGGGTTGAAAAACTGTTTTTT.

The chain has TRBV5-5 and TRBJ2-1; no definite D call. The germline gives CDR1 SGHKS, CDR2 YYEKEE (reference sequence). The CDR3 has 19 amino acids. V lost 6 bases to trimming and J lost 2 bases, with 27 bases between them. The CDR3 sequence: CASISRGFDGSSTYNEQFF. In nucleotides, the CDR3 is TGTGCCAGCATATCTAGAGGTTTCGATGGATCCTCGACCTACAATGAGCAGTTCTTC.

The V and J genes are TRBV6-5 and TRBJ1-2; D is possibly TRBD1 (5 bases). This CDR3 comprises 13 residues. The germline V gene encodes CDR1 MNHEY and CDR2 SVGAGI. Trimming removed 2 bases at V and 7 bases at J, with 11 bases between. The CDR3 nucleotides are TGTGCCAGCAGTTACGGTGGGCAGGGTGGCTACACCTTC. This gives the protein CASSYGGQGGYTF.

CDR3 sequence: CASSQGPGELFF. CDR3 in DNA: TGTGCCAGCTCACAGGGGCCCGGGGAGCTGTTTTTT. V and J are TRBV18 and TRBJ2-2; maybe TRBD1 (5 bases). With 4 bases removed from V and 6 bases from J, the gap between germline ends came to 6 bases. CDR3 length equals 12 residues. The germline CDR1 and CDR2 sequences are KGHSH and LQKENI.

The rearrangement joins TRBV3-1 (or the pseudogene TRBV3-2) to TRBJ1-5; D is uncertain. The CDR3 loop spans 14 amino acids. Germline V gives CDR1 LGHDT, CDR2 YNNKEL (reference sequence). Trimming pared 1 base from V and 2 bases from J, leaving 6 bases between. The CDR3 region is CASSQGAGNQPQHF. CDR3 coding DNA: TGTGCCAGCAGCCAAGGGGCCGGCAATCAGCCCCAGCATTTT.

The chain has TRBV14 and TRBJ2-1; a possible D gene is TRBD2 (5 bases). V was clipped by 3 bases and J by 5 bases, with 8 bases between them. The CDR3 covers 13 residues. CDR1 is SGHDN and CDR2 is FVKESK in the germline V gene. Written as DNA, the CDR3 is TGTGCCAGCAGCCAGAGGAGGCACAATGAGCAGTTCTTC. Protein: CASSQRRHNEQFF.

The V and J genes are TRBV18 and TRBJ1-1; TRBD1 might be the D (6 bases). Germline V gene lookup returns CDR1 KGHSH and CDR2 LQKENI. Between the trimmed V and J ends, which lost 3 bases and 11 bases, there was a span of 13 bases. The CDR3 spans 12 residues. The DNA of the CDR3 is TGTGCCAGCTCACCCCAGGGGTTTGGGGCTTTCTTT. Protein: CASSPQGFGAFF.

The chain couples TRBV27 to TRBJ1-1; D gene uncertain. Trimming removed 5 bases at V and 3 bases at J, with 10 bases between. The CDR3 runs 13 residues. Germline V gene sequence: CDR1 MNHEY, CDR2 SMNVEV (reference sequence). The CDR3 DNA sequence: TGTGCCAGCAGTCCCAATTTTGACACTGAAGCTTTCTTT. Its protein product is CASSPNFDTEAFF.